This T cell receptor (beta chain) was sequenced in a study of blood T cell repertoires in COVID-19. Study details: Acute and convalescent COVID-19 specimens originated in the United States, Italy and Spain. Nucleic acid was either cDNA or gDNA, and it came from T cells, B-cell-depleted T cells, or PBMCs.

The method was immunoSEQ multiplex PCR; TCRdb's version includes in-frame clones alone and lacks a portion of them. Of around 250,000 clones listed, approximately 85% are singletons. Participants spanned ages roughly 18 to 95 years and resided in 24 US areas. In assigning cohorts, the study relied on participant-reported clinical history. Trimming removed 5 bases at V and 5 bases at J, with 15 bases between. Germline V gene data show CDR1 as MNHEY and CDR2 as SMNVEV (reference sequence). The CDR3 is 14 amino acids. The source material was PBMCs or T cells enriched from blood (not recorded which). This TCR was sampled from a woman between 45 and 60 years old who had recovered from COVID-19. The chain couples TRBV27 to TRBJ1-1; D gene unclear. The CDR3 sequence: CASSTYTARTEAFF. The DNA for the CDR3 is TGTGCCAGCAGTACTTATACCGCGCGGACTGAAGCTTTCTTT.